The present TCR beta chain was sequenced within a study of blood T cell repertoires in COVID-19. For the study at large: Samples came from the United States, Italy and Spain, spanning acute and convalescent COVID-19.

V was shortened by 0 bases and J by 5 bases, with 5 bases between the two germline ends. From germline, CDR1 is SGHRS and CDR2 YFSETQ. CDR3 size: 12 residues. As originally analysed: Reference gene primer amplification gave nucleated cell count estimates. Clones were read by immunoSEQ multiplex PCR, and TCRdb kept only the in-frame ones, dropping some. D and trimming were read from the DNA, whereas the V and J calls and clone size are those reported in that table. Of about 380,000 clones in the sample, around 85% are singletons; the top ten hold more than 3%. Ten or more counts support this clone. The TCR was taken from a woman aged 18-29 years with acute or convalescent COVID-19. This rearrangement joins TRBV5-1 to TRBJ2-5; D is unclear. The sample taken for sequencing was peripheral blood. CDR3 DNA: TGCGCCAGCAGCTTGGACGCGGAGACCCAGTACTTC. This encodes CASSLDAETQYF. The complete variable domain, with remaining parts taken from reference TRBV5-1 and TRBJ2-5, reads KAGVTQTPRYLIKTRGQQVTLSCSPISGHRSVSWYQQTPGQGLQFLFEYFSETQRNKGNFPGRFSGRQFSNSRSEMNVSTLELGDSALYLCASSLDAETQYFGPGTRLLVL.